This passage covers 23 T cell receptor beta chains from one sample sequenced in a study of human T cells and chemical hapten exposure. Each CDR3 protein gets one entry after TCRdb re-called the RACE reads with MiXCR. The data contain around 380,000 distinct CDR3 sequences, roughly 4.8% of them singletons. Time point: patch test 1, 2 weeks after DPC sensitization. Treatment indicated: therapeutic diphenylcyclopropenone sensitization with weekly scalp DPC. This sample comprised whole blood, obtained in connection with sensitization to the hapten diphenylcyclopropenone (DPC). Source of these receptors: a woman aged 45 to 65 with alopecia areata. Some clones in this sample may be carry-over from other donors' samples.

The V and J genes are TRBV18 and TRBJ1-1, with 11 bases fitting TRBD1. CDR1 and CDR2 from the germline V gene are KGHSH and LQKENI. The J segment lost 5 bases and the V segment lost 3 bases, leaving 5 bases of the junction unmatched. The CDR3 loop spans 15 amino acids. The CDR3 sequence: CASSPRDRGWTEAFF. The CDR3 nucleotides are TGTGCCAGCTCACCCCGGGACAGGGGGTGGACTGAAGCTTTCTTT.

This chain uses TRBV5-1 with TRBJ2-3; D gene uncertain. CDR1 SGHRS and CDR2 YFSETQ come from the germline V gene. Trimming shortened V by 0 bases and J by 2 bases, and 7 bases separated the two germline ends. The CDR3 loop spans 14 amino acids. The chain's CDR3 is CASSLDSHTDTQYF. Written as DNA, the CDR3 is TGCGCCAGCAGCTTGGACAGTCACACAGATACGCAGTATTTT.

In its sample, this clonotype was seen a few times. The genes are TRBV7-9 and TRBJ2-7; tentatively, D is TRBD2 (6 bases). CDR1 is SEHNR and CDR2 is FQNEAQ in the germline V gene (reference sequence). The CDR3 is 12 residues long. The ends were cut back, 10 bases at V and 5 bases at J, with 15 bases in the middle. The DNA for the CDR3 is TGTGCCATTGAGGGACTGCCCAACGAGCAGTACTTC. This sequence encodes CAIEGLPNEQYF.

This clonotype has ten or more counts. The chain carries TRBV10-3 and TRBJ2-2; D gene uncertain. Trimming removed 4 bases at V and 2 bases at J, with 5 bases between. Germline loops: CDR1 ENHRY, CDR2 SYGVKD. CDR3 length equals 13 residues. The CDR3 region is CAISGTNTGELFF. CDR3 sequence (DNA): TGTGCCATCAGTGGGACCAACACCGGGGAGCTGTTTTTT.

This clonotype was seen more than once but under ten times. The J gene is TRBJ2-1, the V gene TRBV4-3; TRBD2 aligns across 11 bases. J lost 6 bases, V lost 2 bases, and 6 bases had no gene match. CDR1 LGHNA and CDR2 YSLEER come from the germline V gene. The CDR3 totals 16 residues. In DNA form, the CDR3 reads TGCGCCAGCAGCCAAATACTAGCGGGAGTTCGCAATGAGCAGTTCTTC. Amino acids: CASSQILAGVRNEQFF.

This clonotype occurred many times. The genes are TRBV20-1 and TRBJ2-3; no definite D call. Trimming stripped 0 bases from V and 2 bases from J, with 6 bases between. From germline, CDR1 is DFQATT and CDR2 SNEGSKA (reference sequence). This CDR3 contains 13 residues. The CDR3 sequence is CSARDDNTDTQYF. CDR3 DNA: TGCAGTGCTAGAGATGACAACACAGATACGCAGTATTTT.

The V and J genes are TRBV6-5 and TRBJ1-6, with no clear D. The V end was cut by 3 bases, the J end by 10 bases, with 10 bases between. CDR3 length: 13 residues. Germline-derived CDR1 and CDR2 are MNHEY and SVGAGI. For the CDR3, the DNA is TGTGCCAGCAGTTATGGTGAGAGGTCACCCCTCCACTTT. It specifies CASSYGERSPLHF.

This clonotype was detected many times. The genes are TRBV10-3 and TRBJ1-6; 7 positions match TRBD1. After removal of 4 bases from V and 16 bases from J, the junction contained 10 bases not matched to a gene. Germline CDR1 is ENHRY and CDR2 is SYGVKD. The CDR3 covers 13 residues. Here the CDR3 DNA reads TGTGCCATCAGTGTTGACAGGGCCGGGGGACTCCACTTT. This translates into CAISVDRAGGLHF.

Many counts were recorded for this clonotype. The gene calls are TRBV18 and TRBJ2-4; possibly TRBD2 for D (5 bases). The germline V and J ends were trimmed by 7 bases and 1 base, with 11 bases remaining between them. Germline CDR1 and CDR2: KGHSH and LQKENI. There are 14 residues in the CDR3. The DNA for the CDR3 is TGTGCCAGCTATTCCGGCGGGGCCAAAAACATTCAGTACTTC. It yields the protein CASYSGGAKNIQYF.

This clonotype was detected ten times or more. This chain connects TRBV2 to TRBJ1-3; 9 bases agree with TRBD1. CDR3 size: 15 residues. The trim removed 5 bases at V and 2 bases at J, leaving 4 bases unmatched. Germline lookup yields CDR1 SNHLY and CDR2 FYNNEI. DNA of the CDR3: TGTGCCAGCAGTACTCGGACAGGGGCTGGAAACACCATATATTTT. Amino acids: CASSTRTGAGNTIYF.

This clonotype was found a few times. The rearrangement links TRBV7-2 to TRBJ2-1, with a possible D match to TRBD2 (6 bases). The germline CDR1 and CDR2 sequences are SGHTA and FQGNSA. Trimming pared 1 base from V and 0 bases from J, leaving 10 bases between. The CDR3 spans 16 residues. The CDR3 bases are TGTGCCAGCAGCTTAGTGGCGGGACGCTCCTACAATGAGCAGTTCTTC. As protein: CASSLVAGRSYNEQFF.

This clonotype was observed a handful of times. V gene TRBV12-5 combines with J gene TRBJ2-6, with a tentative D call TRBD1 (5 bases). V was cut by 5 bases and J by 0 bases, with 11 bases left in between. Germline V gene sequence: CDR1 LGHNT, CDR2 FRNRAP. The CDR3 length is 16 residues. Here the CDR3 reads CASGLPGSSGANVLTF. The CDR3, as DNA: TGTGCTAGTGGTCTTCCAGGGTCCTCTGGGGCCAACGTCCTGACTTTC.

The rearrangement uses TRBV18 and TRBJ2-1, with D perhaps matching TRBD1 (5 bases). Deletions cut 6 bases from V and 3 bases from J, with 18 bases between. Germline V CDR1 and CDR2: KGHSH, LQKENI. The CDR3 is 16 amino acids. The CDR3, as DNA: TGTGCCAGCTCGCCCGGGCGGCCAGGGTTCTACAATGAGCAGTTCTTC. This translates into CASSPGRPGFYNEQFF.

This clonotype was seen a few times. This sequence may be a read error, since a much larger clone differs from it by one base. The V gene is TRBV12-3 or TRBV12-4, the J gene TRBJ1-5; D is unclear. CDR3 length: 12 residues. This chain's CDR3 is CASSLSNQPRHF. The CDR3 DNA follows: TGTGCCAGCAGTTTGAGCAATCAGCCCCGGCATTTT.

This clonotype turned up a few times. The J gene is TRBJ2-2, the V gene TRBV5-1; D gene ambiguous. The length of the CDR3 is 13 residues. Per germline, CDR1 SGHRS and CDR2 YFSETQ. Between the trimmed V and J ends, which lost 2 bases and 5 bases, there was a span of 7 bases. The CDR3 loop is CASSLAITGELFF. CDR3 sequence (DNA): TGCGCCAGCAGCTTAGCGATTACCGGGGAGCTGTTTTTT.

This clonotype was counted between two and nine times. CDR3 region: CASSNVMGINNQPQHF. The CDR3 bases are TGTGCCAGCAGCAATGTGATGGGAATAAACAATCAGCCCCAGCATTTT. This chain links TRBV21-1 with TRBJ1-5. TRBV21-1 corresponds to a pseudogene. CDR3 length equals 16 residues.

This clonotype was observed once. A much more abundant neighbour one base away suggests this may be a read error. V usage is TRBV7-9 and J usage is TRBJ2-7, with 7 bases lining up with TRBD2. The CDR3 has 12 residues. V shed 6 bases, J shed 5 bases, and the junction held 4 bases outside the gene matches. Germline V gene lookup returns CDR1 SEHNR and CDR2 FQNEAQ (reference sequence). This CDR3 reads CASRGAGDEQYF. CDR3 DNA sequence: TGTGCCAGCAGAGGGGCGGGGGACGAGCAGTACTTC. The full variable domain, in which reference TRBV7-9 and TRBJ2-7 provide the parts outside the CDR3, is DTGVSQNPRHKITKRGQNVTFRCDPISEHNRLYWYRQTLGQGPEFLTYFQNEAQLEKSRLLSDRFSAERPKGSFSTLEIQRTEQGDSAMYLCASRGAGDEQYFGPGTRLTVT.

There are many counts of this clonotype. The genes are TRBV6-2 or TRBV6-3 and TRBJ1-1; D is unclear. The CDR3 spans 12 residues. Germline V gene lookup returns CDR1 MNHEY and CDR2 SVGEGT. The germline V and J ends were trimmed by 5 bases and 6 bases, with 10 bases remaining between them. The CDR3 region has the DNA TGTGCCAGCAGTGACATTAGCGCTGAAGCTTTCTTT. Translating it yields CASSDISAEAFF.

This clonotype was observed a handful of times. The chain links TRBV3-1 to TRBJ2-5; D gene unclear. Germline CDR1 is LGHDT and CDR2 is YNNKEL (reference sequence). CDR3 size: 12 residues. V lost 3 bases and J 5 bases, leaving 7 bases between the germline ends. CDR3 coding DNA: TGTGCCAGCAGCCATCAGCTGGAGACCCAGTACTTC. Translated, it gives CASSHQLETQYF.

The rearrangement links TRBV11-2 to TRBJ2-3, with 8 positions matching TRBD2. Trimming cost V 5 bases and J 2 bases; bases outside gene matches: 9. This CDR3 is 16 amino acids long. Germline assignment: CDR1 SGHAT and CDR2 FQNNGV. In nucleotides, the CDR3 is TGTGCCAGCAGCGCCACTAGCGGAAGCTTCACAGATACGCAGTATTTT. Translation: CASSATSGSFTDTQYF.

The chain carries TRBV12-3 or TRBV12-4 and TRBJ2-7; 9 positions match TRBD1. V dropped 8 bases and J dropped 3; count of bases not matched to a gene: 5. CDR3 size: 13 residues. The CDR3 DNA reads as TGTGCCAGCTGCGGGACAGGGTGCTACGAGCAGTACTTC. It is translated as CASCGTGCYEQYF.

This clonotype was observed at least ten times. This rearrangement joins TRBV29-1 to TRBJ1-4; D call uncertain. Looked up from germline, CDR1 is SQVTM and CDR2 is ANQGSEA. V was clipped by 1 base and J by 0 bases, with 9 bases between them. The CDR3 consists of 15 residues. Written as DNA, the CDR3 is TGCAGCGTTGAAGGAGGGTCGGCAACTAATGAAAAACTGTTTTTT. Translation gives CSVEGGSATNEKLFF.

This clonotype was counted ten times or more. V gene TRBV30 combines with J gene TRBJ1-5; D unresolved. Germline CDR1 reads GTSNPN; CDR2 reads SVGIG (reference sequence). Trimming cost V 3 bases and J 0 bases, with 9 bases left between them. There are 14 residues in the CDR3. The CDR3 nucleotides are TGTGCCTGGAGAGAGTCACTTAGCAATCAGCCCCAGCATTTT. The encoded protein is CAWRESLSNQPQHF.